This T cell receptor beta chain was retrieved from a study of T cell changes during pregnancy in multiple sclerosis. The CDR3 totals 15 residues. Germline CDR1 SGDLS, CDR2 YYNGEE. Deletions cut 3 bases from V and 2 bases from J, with 12 bases between. Libraries were prepared by immunoSEQ multiplex PCR; TCRdb keeps only in-frame clonotypes and omits some of them. The sample contains 70,000 to 95,000 clones, around 93% of which appear only once. The receptor comes from a female donor with multiple sclerosis, enrolled in a pregnancy study. Material: peripheral blood, obtained in the second trimester of pregnancy. The chain combines TRBV9 with TRBJ2-1; a weak D match, TRBD1 (6 bases). CDR3 coding DNA: TGTGCCAGCAGCGACTCAGGACAGACCTACAATGAGCAGTTCTTC. This encodes CASSDSGQTYNEQFF.